The T cell receptor beta chain under discussion was sequenced for a study of PD-1 blockade in classical Hodgkin lymphoma. Overall study: Patients were treated with nivolumab at 3 mg/kg, and this was given intravenously every 2 weeks.

Libraries were prepared by immunoSEQ multiplex PCR; TCRdb keeps only in-frame clonotypes and omits some of them. The sample yields 90,000 to 140,000 clones, roughly nine tenths seen once. CDR3 size: 15 residues. V shed 6 bases and J 4 bases; nucleotides not matched to a gene: 8. Germline V CDR1 and CDR2: MNHEY, SVGAGI. As to time point: cycle 4 day 1 (C4D1), after five to seven weeks of nivolumab. All patients experienced relapse after autologous stem cell transplantation, and brentuximab vedotin exposure was variable. Best responses fell into complete response, partial response or progressive disease.

The sample in question was peripheral blood mononuclear cells (PBMCs), obtained before the fourth cycle of nivolumab. The chain couples TRBV6-5 to TRBJ1-5, with 8 nucleotides matching TRBD1. The receptor was derived from a human donor with classical Hodgkin lymphoma. CDR3: CASRDDRGQNQPQHF. The CDR3 bases are TGTGCCAGCAGAGACGACAGGGGACAAAATCAGCCCCAGCATTTT.